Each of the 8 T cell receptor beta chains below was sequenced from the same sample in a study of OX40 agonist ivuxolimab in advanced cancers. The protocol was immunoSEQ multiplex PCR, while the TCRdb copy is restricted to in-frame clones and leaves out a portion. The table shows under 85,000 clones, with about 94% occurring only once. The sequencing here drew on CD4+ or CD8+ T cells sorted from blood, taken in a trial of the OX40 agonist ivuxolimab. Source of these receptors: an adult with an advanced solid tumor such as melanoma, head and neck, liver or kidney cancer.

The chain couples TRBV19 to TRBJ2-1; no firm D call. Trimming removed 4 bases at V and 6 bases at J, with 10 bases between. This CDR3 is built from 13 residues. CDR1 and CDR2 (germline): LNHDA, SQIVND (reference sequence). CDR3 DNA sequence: TGTGCCAGTAGTACGTCACTCGTCAATGAGCAGTTCTTC. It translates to CASSTSLVNEQFF.

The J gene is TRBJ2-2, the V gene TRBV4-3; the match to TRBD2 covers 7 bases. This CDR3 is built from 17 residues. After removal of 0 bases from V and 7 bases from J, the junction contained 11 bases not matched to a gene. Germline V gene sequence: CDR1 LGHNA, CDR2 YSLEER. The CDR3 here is CASSQDLAVPQGGELFF. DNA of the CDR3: TGCGCCAGCAGCCAAGATCTAGCGGTGCCCCAAGGCGGGGAGCTGTTTTTT.

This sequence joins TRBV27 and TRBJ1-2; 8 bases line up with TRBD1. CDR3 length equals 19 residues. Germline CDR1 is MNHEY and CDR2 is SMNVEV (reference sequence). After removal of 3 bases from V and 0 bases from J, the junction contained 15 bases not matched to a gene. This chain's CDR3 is CASSFRLAEDRASNYGYTF. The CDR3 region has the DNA TGTGCCAGCAGTTTCAGACTAGCCGAGGACAGGGCCTCTAACTATGGCTACACCTTC.

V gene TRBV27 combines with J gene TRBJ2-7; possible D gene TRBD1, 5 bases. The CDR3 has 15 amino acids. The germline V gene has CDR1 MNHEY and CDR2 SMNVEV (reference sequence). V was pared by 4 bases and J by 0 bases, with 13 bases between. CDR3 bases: TGTGCCAGCAGTTCAGGGTTGAAGGGCTCCTACGAGCAGTACTTC. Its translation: CASSSGLKGSYEQYF.

CDR3 region: CASSSQGADGYTF. The CDR3 DNA is TGTGCCAGCAGCTCACAGGGGGCTGATGGCTACACCTTC. V gene TRBV11-2 combines with J gene TRBJ1-2, with 9 bases aligning to TRBD1. Looked up from germline, CDR1 is SGHAT and CDR2 is FQNNGV. The V gene end was trimmed by 4 bases and the J gene end by 6 bases; junction bases not matched to a gene: 3. The length of the CDR3 is 13 residues. The whole variable domain, filled in from reference TRBV11-2 and TRBJ1-2, reads EAGVAQSPRYKIIEKRQSVAFWCNPISGHATLYWYQQILGQGPKLLIQFQNNGVVDDSQLPKDRFSAERLKGVDSTLKIQPAKLEDSAVYLCASSSQGADGYTFGSGTRLTVV.

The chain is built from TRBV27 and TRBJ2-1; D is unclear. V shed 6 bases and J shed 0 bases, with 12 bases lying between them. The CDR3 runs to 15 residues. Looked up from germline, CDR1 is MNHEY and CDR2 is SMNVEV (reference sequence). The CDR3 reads CASSYAESSYNEQFF. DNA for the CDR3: TGTGCCAGCAGCTACGCCGAAAGCTCCTACAATGAGCAGTTCTTC.

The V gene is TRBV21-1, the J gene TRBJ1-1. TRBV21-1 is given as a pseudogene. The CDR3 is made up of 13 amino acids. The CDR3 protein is CASSKKSIDGAFF. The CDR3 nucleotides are TGTGCCAGCAGCAAGAAAAGTATCGATGGAGCTTTCTTT.

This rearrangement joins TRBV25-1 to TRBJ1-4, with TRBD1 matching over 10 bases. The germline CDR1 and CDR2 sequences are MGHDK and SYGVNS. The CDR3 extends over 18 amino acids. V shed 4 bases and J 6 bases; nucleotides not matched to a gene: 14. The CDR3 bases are TGTGCCAGCAGTGCAACACCGGGACAGGGGTTTCTGTATGAAAAACTGTTTTTT. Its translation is CASSATPGQGFLYEKLFF.